Following are 21 T cell receptor beta chains from one sample sequenced in a study of T cells in Graves' hyperthyroidism and ophthalmopathy. TCR beta CDR3 region amplification was performed from RNA transcripts. Carried out on the TCR CDR3, a first-round RT-PCR used the HTBI primer set. TCRdb reprocessed the multiplex PCR reads with MiXCR, giving one entry per CDR3 protein. This table has some 600,000 distinct CDR3 sequences, approximately 15% appearing once. The sample comprised blood. The origin of the receptors is a woman aged 25 to 39 with Graves' hyperthyroidism that later progressed to Graves' ophthalmopathy.

This clonotype occurred a few times. Its ends do not fully match the called genes, so a read error is possible. V gene TRBV5-1 combines with J gene TRBJ2-1, with 9 bases matching TRBD2. The germline gives CDR1 SGHRS, CDR2 YFSETQ. The CDR3 consists of 16 residues. This CDR3 reads CAGSLKRLAGEDEQFF. CDR3 DNA: TGCGCCGGCAGCTTGAAGCGCTTAGCGGGAGAAGATGAGCAGTTCTTC.

Many counts were recorded for this clonotype. Here the CDR3 DNA reads TGTGCCAGCAGTTCGGGGGGAGGGGAGCAGTACTTC. Translating it yields CASSSGGGEQYF. V and J are TRBV27 and TRBJ2-7; TRBD2 matches at 7 bases. The CDR3 is 12 residues long. Germline CDR1 and CDR2: MNHEY and SMNVEV (reference sequence). The V and J ends lost 4 bases and 7 bases, in that order; junction bases with no gene match: 4.

This clonotype was picked up a small number of times. This rearrangement joins TRBV10-3 to TRBJ1-6; possibly TRBD1 for D (6 bases). The length of the CDR3 is 15 residues. V was pared by 0 bases and J by 7 bases, with 10 bases between. Germline values: CDR1 ENHRY, CDR2 SYGVKD. CDR3 sequence: CAISESGGRNSPLHF. The DNA for the CDR3 is TGTGCCATCAGTGAGTCAGGGGGTCGGAATTCACCCCTCCACTTT.

On this clonotype: A much larger clone differs by one base, so this may be a read error. This chain connects TRBV2 to TRBJ2-7, with no clear D. In germline, CDR1 is SNHLY, CDR2 FYNNEI. Trimming pared 1 base from V and 3 bases from J, leaving 4 bases between. This CDR3 is 12 amino acids long. The CDR3 spells CASSEEFYEQYF. The CDR3 DNA follows: TGTGCCAGCAGTGAAGAATTCTACGAGCAGTACTTC.

A few counts support this clonotype. The gene calls are TRBV5-1 and TRBJ2-1; D remains ambiguous. In germline, CDR1 is SGHRS, CDR2 YFSETQ. The CDR3 has 13 amino acids. The V and J ends lost 0 bases and 4 bases respectively, with 5 bases between them. CDR3 coding DNA: TGCGCCAGCAGCTTGGTAGAGTACAATGAGCAGTTCTTC. Its protein is CASSLVEYNEQFF.

This clonotype was observed many times. The genes are TRBV9 and TRBJ2-2; possible D gene TRBD1, 6 bases. This CDR3 has 16 amino acids. The V gene lost 4 bases and the J gene lost 4 bases, with 17 bases spanning the gap. Germline CDR1 SGDLS, CDR2 YYNGEE. CDR3: CASSRYQGLSTGELFF. The CDR3 DNA sequence: TGTGCCAGCAGCCGATACCAGGGGCTGAGCACCGGGGAGCTGTTTTTT.

This clonotype was found many times. The chain joins TRBV11-2 to TRBJ1-2; D ambiguous. Germline V CDR1 and CDR2: SGHAT, FQNNGV. This CDR3 has 14 amino acids. With 4 bases removed from V and 5 bases from J, the gap between germline ends came to 14 bases. The CDR3 DNA sequence: TGTGCCAGCAGCTCTCTTTGGGAGAGGTATGGCTACACCTTC. Protein: CASSSLWERYGYTF. Full variable domain (rest looked up from reference TRBV11-2 and TRBJ1-2): EAGVAQSPRYKIIEKRQSVAFWCNPISGHATLYWYQQILGQGPKLLIQFQNNGVVDDSQLPKDRFSAERLKGVDSTLKIQPAKLEDSAVYLCASSSLWERYGYTFGSGTRLTVV.

This clonotype came up many times. The V gene is TRBV29-1, the J gene TRBJ2-7, with D maybe TRBD1 (6 bases). V lost 4 bases and J lost 2, with 12 bases in between. Germline CDR1 reads SQVTM; CDR2 reads ANQGSEA. The CDR3 covers 13 residues. CDR3 bases: TGCAGCGTTGGCTGGACAGAAGCCTACGAGCAGTACTTC. Its translation is CSVGWTEAYEQYF.

This clonotype was seen only a few times. This CDR3 is CASSLITFRGAGEAFF. The CDR3 DNA is TGTGCCAGCAGCCTTATCACATTTAGGGGGGCCGGGGAAGCTTTCTTT. The chain couples TRBV11-3 to TRBJ1-1, with a possible D match to TRBD1 (6 bases). The CDR3 extends over 16 amino acids. Between the trimmed V and J ends, which lost 5 bases and 8 bases, there was a span of 24 bases. Per germline, CDR1 SGHNT and CDR2 YENEEA.

This clonotype came up many times. The V call is TRBV5-6, the J call TRBJ1-2; D is unresolved. Trimming left V 7 bases short and J 4 bases short, with 8 bases between. This CDR3 region has 11 residues. Per germline, CDR1 SGHDT and CDR2 YYEEEE. The CDR3 loop is CASGPFYGYTF. The CDR3 DNA follows: TGTGCCAGCGGACCATTCTATGGCTACACCTTC.

This clonotype is judged medium-sized. The CDR3 here is CASSPPDRWTEAFF. The CDR3 region has the DNA TGTGCCAGCAGCCCGCCGGACAGGTGGACTGAAGCTTTCTTT. The chain recombines TRBV7-9 with TRBJ1-1; TRBD1 matches at 7 bases. The CDR3 length is 14 residues. Trimming at V came to 5 bases and at J to 5 bases, leaving 8 bases not matched to a gene. From germline, CDR1 is SEHNR and CDR2 FQNEAQ (reference sequence). The full variable domain, rest sourced from reference TRBV7-9 and TRBJ1-1, is DTGVSQNPRHKITKRGQNVTFRCDPISEHNRLYWYRQTLGQGPEFLTYFQNEAQLEKSRLLSDRFSAERPKGSFSTLEIQRTEQGDSAMYLCASSPPDRWTEAFFGQGTRLTVV.

This clonotype was seen many times. V and J are TRBV7-9 and TRBJ1-2; unclear D gene. This CDR3 spans 13 amino acids. The germline V gene has CDR1 SEHNR and CDR2 FQNEAQ (reference sequence). The V and J ends lost 2 bases and 7 bases respectively, with 11 bases between them. The CDR3, as DNA: TGTGCCAGCAGCTTAATTGGGGATGGTGGCTACACCTTC. Its protein product is CASSLIGDGGYTF.

This clonotype was seen at least ten times. V is TRBV12-3 or TRBV12-4 and J is TRBJ2-7, with D possibly being TRBD1 (5 bases). CDR3 length equals 13 residues. V was clipped by 7 bases and J by 5 bases, with 15 bases between them. Here the CDR3 DNA reads TGTGCCAGCATGGGGCTAGTAAGCCACGAGCAGTACTTC. Protein sequence: CASMGLVSHEQYF.

In its sample, this clonotype was seen a few times. The chain has TRBV9 and TRBJ2-7; 7 positions agree with TRBD2. Looked up from germline, CDR1 is SGDLS and CDR2 is YYNGEE. The V segment lost 4 bases and the J segment 6 bases; nucleotides outside the gene matches: 7. This CDR3 is 13 amino acids long. The CDR3 DNA reads TGTGCCAGCAGCTTGGGGGGGGGGGGCGAGCAGTACTTC. Amino acids: CASSLGGGGEQYF.

This clonotype came up many times. DNA of the CDR3: TGTGCCAGCAGTTTTAAGGGACAGGGGACAGATACGCAGTATTTT. Protein sequence: CASSFKGQGTDTQYF. The V and J genes are TRBV28 and TRBJ2-3, with TRBD1 matching 10 bases. The CDR3 has 15 amino acids. Germline assignment: CDR1 MDHEN and CDR2 SYDVKM. With V trimmed by 3 bases and J by 3 bases, 3 bases remained unmatched.

The genes are TRBV6-1 and TRBJ1-2; D is unresolved. Trimming pared 6 bases from V and 6 bases from J, leaving 5 bases between. This CDR3 has 10 residues. Germline assignment: CDR1 MNHNS and CDR2 SASEGT. In DNA form, the CDR3 reads TGTGCCAGCAGAGTCCATGGCTACACCTTC. Protein product: CASRVHGYTF.

This clonotype has more than one count but fewer than ten. The V gene is TRBV30, the J gene TRBJ2-5, with a weak D call TRBD1 (5 bases). Trimming removed 3 bases at V and 7 bases at J, with 9 bases between. Germline assignment: CDR1 GTSNPN and CDR2 SVGIG (reference sequence). The CDR3 length is 11 residues. CDR3 in DNA: TGTGCCTGGAGAGGGGTAGGGACCCAGTACTTC. Translated: CAWRGVGTQYF. Drawing the rest from reference TRBV30 and TRBJ2-5, the complete variable domain is SQTIHQWPATLVQPVGSPLSLECTVEGTSNPNLYWYRQAAGRGLQLLFYSVGIGQISSEVPQNLSASRPQDRQFILSSKKLLLSDSGFYLCAWRGVGTQYFGPGTRLLVL.

This clonotype occurred many times. The chain carries TRBV25-1 and TRBJ2-7, with TRBD2 matching 13 bases. Germline V gene data show CDR1 as MGHDK and CDR2 as SYGVNS. The V and J ends lost 4 bases and 1 base, in that order; junction bases with no gene match: 13. The CDR3 runs to 19 residues. CDR3 DNA: TGTGCCAGCAGTGGAGTTGGGAGGACTAGCGGGAGTTTGTCCTACGAGCAGTACTTC. It is translated as CASSGVGRTSGSLSYEQYF.

This clonotype has a count of ten or more. The chain couples TRBV29-1 to TRBJ1-5; 8 nucleotides match TRBD1. The CDR3 has 13 amino acids. Germline V lookup: CDR1 SQVTM, CDR2 ANQGSEA. V was clipped by 4 bases and J by 4 bases; unmatched bases: 3. CDR3 in amino acids: CSVGTGLNQPQHF. CDR3 coding DNA: TGCAGCGTTGGGACAGGGCTAAATCAGCCCCAGCATTTT.

This clonotype was counted only a few times. V gene TRBV7-6 combines with J gene TRBJ1-6, with D hard to call. Trimming removed 5 bases at V and 0 bases at J, with 14 bases between. The CDR3 length is 17 residues. Germline V gives CDR1 SGHVS, CDR2 FNYEAQ. The CDR3 loop is CASSTRYEFSYNSPLHF. In DNA form, the CDR3 reads TGTGCCAGCAGCACCCGCTATGAATTCTCCTATAATTCACCCCTCCACTTT.

The V gene is TRBV20-1, the J gene TRBJ2-5; D possibly uses TRBD1 or TRBD2 (5 bases each). Looked up from germline, CDR1 is DFQATT and CDR2 is SNEGSKA (reference sequence). This CDR3 region has 15 residues. With 0 bases removed from V and 5 bases from J, the gap between germline ends came to 16 bases. The CDR3: CSARDPGTSGETQYF. The CDR3 bases are TGCAGTGCTAGAGATCCGGGGACGTCGGGGGAGACCCAGTACTTC.